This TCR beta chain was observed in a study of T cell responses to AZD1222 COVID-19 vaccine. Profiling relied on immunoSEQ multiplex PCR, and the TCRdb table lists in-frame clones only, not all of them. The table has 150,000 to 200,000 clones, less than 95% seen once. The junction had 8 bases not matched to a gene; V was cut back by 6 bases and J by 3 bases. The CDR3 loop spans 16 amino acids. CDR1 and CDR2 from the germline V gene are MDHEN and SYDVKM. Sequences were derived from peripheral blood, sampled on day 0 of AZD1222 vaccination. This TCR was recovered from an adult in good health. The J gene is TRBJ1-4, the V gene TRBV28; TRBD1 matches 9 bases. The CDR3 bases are TGTGCCAGCAGCCCCTTTTGGGACAGGGCTAATGAAAAACTGTTTTTT. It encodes CASSPFWDRANEKLFF.